The 26 T cell receptor beta chains given below trace back to one sample, sequenced in a study of cytotoxic CD8 clonotypes in ibrutinib-treated CLL. TCRdb's table, derived via immunoSEQ multiplex PCR, lists solely in-frame clones and lacks some. The sample contains about 310,000 clones, around four fifths of which appear only once. The specimen comprised PBMCs, sampled before ibrutinib treatment. These receptors all stem from a human donor with chronic lymphocytic leukemia.

This sequence joins TRBV29-1 and TRBJ1-1; tentatively, D is TRBD1 (6 bases). CDR1 is SQVTM and CDR2 is ANQGSEA in the germline V gene. Trimming removed 4 bases at V and 0 bases at J, with 18 bases between. This CDR3 comprises 16 residues. Here the CDR3 DNA reads TGCAGCGTTGTGGAGTGGGCCGGGACAATGAACACTGAAGCTTTCTTT. As protein: CSVVEWAGTMNTEAFF.

This chain connects TRBV5-6 to TRBJ2-7; 7 positions match TRBD1. The J segment lost 7 bases and the V segment lost 1 base, leaving 8 bases of the junction unmatched. Germline V CDR1 and CDR2: SGHDT, YYEEEE. CDR3 length: 14 residues. The CDR3 sequence is CASSLYRGPGEQYF. The DNA of the CDR3 is TGTGCCAGCAGCTTGTACAGGGGCCCGGGGGAGCAGTACTTC.

This clone was picked up one time. The V call is TRBV2, the J call TRBJ2-7; no clear D. Germline V lookup: CDR1 SNHLY, CDR2 FYNNEI. This CDR3 has 12 amino acids. The ends were cut back, 10 bases at V and 2 bases at J, with 12 bases in the middle. The CDR3 loop reads CATYVLTYEQYF. The DNA for the CDR3 is TGTGCCACCTATGTTCTGACCTACGAGCAGTACTTC.

In this sample, this clone turned up a few times. The V call is TRBV7-2, the J call TRBJ1-5; 9 bases fit TRBD1. The CDR3 has 14 amino acids. Germline lookup yields CDR1 SGHTA and CDR2 FQGNSA. V dropped 5 bases and J dropped 7; count of bases not matched to a gene: 6. CDR3 protein: CASSLDRGGQPQHF. Written as DNA, the CDR3 is TGTGCCAGCAGCCTGGACAGGGGAGGGCAGCCCCAGCATTTT.

The V call is TRBV10-3, the J call TRBJ2-7; 9 bases map to TRBD2. Germline assignment: CDR1 ENHRY and CDR2 SYGVKD. There are 14 residues in the CDR3. J was trimmed by 5 bases and V by 5 bases; bases with no gene match: 7. CDR3 sequence: CAISSGRRVDEQYF. As DNA, the CDR3 is TGTGCCATCAGTAGCGGGAGGAGGGTCGACGAGCAGTACTTC.

To note about this clone: The sample holds other DNA sequences that translate to the same CDR3. The J gene is TRBJ2-1, the V gene TRBV19, with unresolved D. Germline-derived CDR1 and CDR2 are LNHDA and SQIVND (reference sequence). V was cut by 5 bases and J by 3 bases, with 11 bases left in between. The CDR3 is made up of 14 amino acids. CDR3 DNA sequence: TGTGCCAGTAGTCTGGGCGGAGACTACAATGAGCAGTTCTTC. Its translation is CASSLGGDYNEQFF.

This clone was observed a single time. The junction differs from germline at one of its ends, possibly a read error. The chain links TRBV7-9 to TRBJ2-2; 7 bases are shared with TRBD2. CDR3 length: 15 residues. Germline CDR1 is SEHNR and CDR2 is FQNEAQ (reference sequence). The CDR3 loop is CANSFAGENTGELFF. CDR3 DNA: TGTGCCAACAGCTTCGCGGGAGAGAACACCGGGGAGCTGTTTTTT.

The J gene is TRBJ1-2, the V gene TRBV4-3; 7 nucleotides align to TRBD1. V shed 0 bases, J shed 5 bases, and the junction held 6 bases outside the gene matches. This CDR3 is built from 15 residues. Germline V gives CDR1 LGHNA, CDR2 YSLEER. CDR3 region: CASSQERGQYYGYTF. The CDR3 region has the DNA TGCGCCAGCAGCCAAGAAAGGGGACAGTATTATGGCTACACCTTC.

The chain employs TRBV6-5 and TRBJ1-2; no reliable D call. Trimming cost V 0 bases and J 4 bases, with 9 bases left between them. The CDR3 runs to 14 residues. Germline CDR1 reads MNHEY; CDR2 reads SVGAGI. The CDR3 loop reads CASSYSEEIYGYTF. The CDR3 DNA reads TGTGCCAGCAGTTACTCGGAAGAGATCTATGGCTACACCTTC.

The rearrangement uses TRBV29-1 and TRBJ2-1; 11 bases fit TRBD2. Germline values: CDR1 SQVTM, CDR2 ANQGSEA. V lost 7 bases to trimming and J lost 0 bases; unmatched junction nucleotides: 5. CDR3 length equals 15 residues. The CDR3: CSAGLAGPSYNEQFF. The CDR3 coding sequence is TGCAGCGCTGGACTAGCGGGCCCCTCCTACAATGAGCAGTTCTTC.

This chain links TRBV19 with TRBJ1-1, with D unresolved. Trimming took off 5 bases at V and 2 bases at J, with 18 bases between the two ends. Per the germline V gene, CDR1 is LNHDA and CDR2 is SQIVND (reference sequence). CDR3 size: 16 residues. This CDR3 is CASSPPAIYSNTEAFF. CDR3 DNA sequence: TGTGCCAGTAGTCCCCCCGCGATATATAGCAACACTGAAGCTTTCTTT.

The CDR3 protein is CASSRTSRPDTQYF. CDR3 nucleotides: TGTGCCAGCAGCCGGACTAGCCGGCCAGATACGCAGTATTTT. The chain joins TRBV27 to TRBJ2-3; 8 bases map to TRBD2. CDR3 length: 14 amino acids. V was clipped by 6 bases and J by 4 bases; unmatched bases: 6. CDR1 is MNHEY, CDR2 SMNVEV, per germline (reference sequence).

V usage is TRBV5-6 and J usage is TRBJ2-2; 8 nucleotides align to TRBD1. Germline CDR1 is SGHDT and CDR2 is YYEEEE. Trimming took 0 bases from V and 5 from J; bases not matched to a gene: 3. The CDR3 spans 15 residues. This chain's CDR3 is CASSLGTGRTGELFF. CDR3 in DNA: TGTGCCAGCAGCTTGGGGACAGGGCGGACCGGGGAGCTGTTTTTT.

This chain joins TRBV2 and TRBJ2-1; D is possibly TRBD1 or TRBD2 (5 bases each). The CDR3 extends over 15 amino acids. Germline values: CDR1 SNHLY, CDR2 FYNNEI. Trimming left V 7 bases short and J 0 bases short, with 13 bases between. CDR3 sequence: CASTWDLSSYNEQFF. As DNA, the CDR3 is TGTGCCAGCACGTGGGACCTCAGCTCCTACAATGAGCAGTTCTTC.

V usage is TRBV7-8 and J usage is TRBJ2-3; tentatively, D is TRBD2 (5 bases). With 2 bases removed from V and 4 bases from J, the gap between germline ends came to 25 bases. Germline CDR1 is SGHVS and CDR2 is FQNEAQ. The CDR3 is 19 residues long. CDR3 sequence: CASSLISLRREGFADTQYF. CDR3 in DNA: TGTGCCAGCAGCTTAATCTCTCTCCGTCGGGAAGGGTTCGCAGATACGCAGTATTTT.

The chain recombines TRBV15 with TRBJ1-1, with D unresolved. The V end was cut by 4 bases, the J end by 0 bases, with 6 bases between. This CDR3 has 13 amino acids. Germline lookup yields CDR1 LNHNV and CDR2 YYDKDF (reference sequence). DNA for the CDR3: TGTGCCACCAGCAAGGATTTGAACACTGAAGCTTTCTTT. Translating it yields CATSKDLNTEAFF.

The rearrangement joins TRBV7-8 to TRBJ2-7; 7 positions match TRBD1. The CDR3 is made up of 14 amino acids. The V gene end was trimmed by 2 bases and the J gene end by 6 bases; junction bases not matched to a gene: 7. Per the germline V gene, CDR1 is SGHVS and CDR2 is FQNEAQ. CDR3 region: CASSLTRTGREQYF. CDR3 sequence (DNA): TGTGCCAGCAGCTTAACAAGGACAGGTCGCGAGCAGTACTTC.

The chain couples TRBV30 to TRBJ1-5; D unclear. V was clipped by 1 base and J by 0 bases, with 7 bases between them. Germline-derived CDR1 and CDR2 are GTSNPN and SVGIG (reference sequence). CDR3 length equals 14 residues. In nucleotides, the CDR3 is TGTGCCTGGAGTGGGGATTATAGCAATCAGCCCCAGCATTTT. Encoded protein: CAWSGDYSNQPQHF.

The rearrangement links TRBV5-1 to TRBJ2-7, with 8 bases matching TRBD2. This CDR3 region has 15 residues. Germline V lookup: CDR1 SGHRS, CDR2 YFSETQ. The J segment lost 2 bases and the V segment lost 4 bases, leaving 8 bases of the junction unmatched. CDR3 protein: CASSSGGGGTYEQYF. Here the CDR3 DNA reads TGCGCCAGCAGCAGCGGGGGCGGGGGAACCTACGAGCAGTACTTC.

The chain combines TRBV28 with TRBJ1-1; no firm D call. This CDR3 is 16 amino acids long. Trimming left V 6 bases short and J 5 bases short, with 22 bases between. Germline V lookup: CDR1 MDHEN, CDR2 SYDVKM. The CDR3 spells CASRTYRNARMTEAFF. In DNA, the CDR3 is TGTGCCAGCAGGACCTACCGCAATGCTCGGATGACTGAAGCTTTCTTT.

The chain has TRBV9 and TRBJ2-7; TRBD2 aligns across 10 bases. The germline V gene encodes CDR1 SGDLS and CDR2 YYNGEE. The length of the CDR3 is 16 residues. The J segment lost 3 bases and the V segment lost 0 bases, leaving 6 bases of the junction unmatched. The CDR3: CASSVGASSGSYEQYF. The DNA for the CDR3 is TGTGCCAGCAGCGTAGGAGCTTCTAGCGGGAGCTACGAGCAGTACTTC.

This rearrangement joins TRBV5-1 to TRBJ2-1; 10 bases agree with TRBD2. The CDR3 covers 18 residues. V was clipped by 1 base and J by 6 bases; unmatched bases: 13. CDR1 and CDR2 from the germline V gene are SGHRS and YFSETQ. In DNA, the CDR3 is TGCGCCAGCAGCTTGTCCCGTTTAAAGCGGGAGGGAATCAATGAGCAGTTCTTC. Translated: CASSLSRLKREGINEQFF.

The V and J genes are TRBV7-2 and TRBJ2-2; no clear D. Per germline, CDR1 SGHTA and CDR2 FQGNSA. This CDR3 contains 14 residues. The V and J ends lost 1 base and 4 bases respectively, with 7 bases between them. DNA of the CDR3: TGTGCCAGCAGCTTAGGGGTCGTCACCGGGGAGCTGTTTTTT. This gives the protein CASSLGVVTGELFF. Full variable domain (rest looked up from reference TRBV7-2 and TRBJ2-2): GAGVSQSPSNKVTEKGKDVELRCDPISGHTALYWYRQSLGQGLEFLIYFQGNSAPDKSGLPSDRFSAERTGGSVSTLTIQRTQQEDSAVYLCASSLGVVTGELFFGEGSRLTVL.

The CDR3 loop reads CASSYDTEAFF. CDR3 sequence (DNA): TGTGCCAGCAGCTATGACACTGAAGCTTTCTTT. V usage is TRBV2 and J usage is TRBJ1-1; D unresolved. This CDR3 has 11 amino acids. CDR1 is SNHLY, CDR2 FYNNEI, per germline. Between the trimmed V and J ends, which lost 6 bases and 3 bases, there was a span of 5 bases.

This clone has a handful of counts. The chain has TRBV2 and TRBJ2-7, with D possibly being TRBD1 (5 bases). V gave up 6 bases and J gave up 3 bases, with 18 bases separating them. This CDR3 is 15 amino acids long. Germline V gene lookup returns CDR1 SNHLY and CDR2 FYNNEI. CDR3 protein: CASSSDSKLYYEQYF. CDR3 coding DNA: TGTGCCAGCAGCTCCGACAGCAAGCTATACTACGAGCAGTACTTC.

The rearrangement joins TRBV29-1 to TRBJ2-5, with 9 bases fitting TRBD2. J was trimmed by 3 bases and V by 2 bases; bases with no gene match: 4. This CDR3 region has 14 residues. Germline V gene lookup returns CDR1 SQVTM and CDR2 ANQGSEA. As DNA, the CDR3 is TGCAGCGTTGAACCGGGACTAGCTAAAGAGACCCAGTACTTC. This codes for CSVEPGLAKETQYF.